This record covers a single T cell receptor (beta chain). These data are taken from a study of patients and donors after allogeneic stem cell transplantation. TCRdb reprocessed the RT-PCR reads via MiXCR and lists one record per CDR3 protein. This table holds over 200,000 distinct CDR3 sequences, 35% to 45% found once. V shed 4 bases and J shed 12 bases, with 12 bases lying between them. The germline gives CDR1 SGHAT, CDR2 FQNNGV. This CDR3 contains 12 residues. The source of this sequence is a human donor who was either an allogeneic HSCT recipient or a stem cell or donor lymphocyte infusion donor (not recorded which). It is not recorded whose cells these are; they may come from a transplant donor. The chain carries TRBV11-2 and TRBJ1-4; TRBD1 is a possible D gene (6 bases). Input material: blood, either unsorted or a sorted T cell fraction (not recorded which). This chain's CDR3 is CASSSLQGELFF. As DNA, the CDR3 is TGTGCCAGCAGCTCCTTACAGGGTGAACTGTTTTTT.